The present TCR beta chain was sequenced within a study of Ad26.COV2.S vaccination and SARS-CoV-2 variants. Study-wide findings and caveats: There was a possibility that the TCR breadth and depth analyses underestimated total T cell responses.

The sample's treatment: some 20 received Ad26.COV2.S at low or high dose, single or two shots; roughly five received placebo; per-sample allocation not given. Sampling was done on day 63 after the first vaccine or placebo injection. About this clone itself: Its antigen is undetermined.

This CDR3 has 13 amino acids. V lost 1 base, J lost 6 bases, and 6 bases stayed unmatched. The germline gives CDR1 GTSNPN, CDR2 SVGIG (reference sequence). This table comes from immunoSEQ multiplex PCR, and its TCRdb copy is limited to in-frame clones, with some not included. This table holds fewer than 500,000 clones, about nine tenths found once. Sequences were derived from peripheral blood, sampled in a trial of Ad26.COV2.S vaccine versus placebo. The gene calls are TRBV30 and TRBJ2-7, with 7 nucleotides matching TRBD1. The origin of this receptor is a person between 18 and 59 years old who received the Ad26.COV2.S COVID-19 vaccine or a placebo. The CDR3 region has the DNA TGTGCCTGGAGTGGGCACAGGGGTAGCGAGCAGTACTTC. Translated, it gives CAWSGHRGSEQYF.